Listed below are T cell receptor beta chains from one sample, sequenced in a study of OX40 agonist ivuxolimab in advanced cancers. TCRdb's table, derived via immunoSEQ multiplex PCR, lists solely in-frame clones and lacks some. The sample lists approximately 82,000 clones; 75% to 90% were seen once. The material sequenced was CD4+ or CD8+ T cells sorted from blood, taken in a trial of the OX40 agonist ivuxolimab. Receptors originate from an adult with an advanced solid tumor such as melanoma, head and neck, liver or kidney cancer. CDR3s include the opening cysteine and the closing phenylalanine or tryptophan. The D gene is left open where the match is weak. Only part of the rows carry a size: once, few, many, or a class if the clone is expanded.

size	J	D	V	DNA	CDR3
.	TRBJ2-5	.	TRBV7-2	TGTGCCAGCACCCCGGGGTTGGCTTGGCAAGAGACCCAGTACTTC	CASTPGLAWQETQYF
.	TRBJ2-2	.	TRBV7-9	TGTGCCAGCAGCTTGGTGGCATCGAACACCGGGGAGCTGTTTTTT	CASSLVASNTGELFF
.	TRBJ1-3	.	TRBV11-2	TGTGCCAGCAGCTCGGGGGCTGGAAACACCATATATTTT	CASSSGAGNTIYF
.	TRBJ1-6	.	TRBV6-1	TGTGCCAGCAGACGGGAAGAATATAATTCACCCCTCCACTTT	CASRREEYNSPLHF
once	TRBJ1-3	.	TRBV2	TGTGCCAGCAGTGAACTTAGCTCTGGAAACACCATATATTTT	CASSELSSGNTIYF
.	TRBJ1-5	.	TRBV2	TGTGCCAGCAGTGTGGAGGGAGGGAGCAATCAGCCCCAGCATTTT	CASSVEGGSNQPQHF
.	TRBJ2-1	.	TRBV19	TGTGCCAGTGGTCCGGGGCCCTGGGACAATGAGCAGTTCTTC	CASGPGPWDNEQFF
.	TRBJ2-7	.	TRBV7-8	TGTGCCAGCAGCTTCGGCAGAACCTACGAGCAGTACTTC	CASSFGRTYEQYF
.	TRBJ2-5	.	TRBV7-2	TGTGCCAGCAGCGAACCTTTGGAGACCCAGTACTTC	CASSEPLETQYF
.	TRBJ2-5	TRBD2	TRBV2	TGTGCCAGCAGTCAGCCGAGCGGGGTAGAGACCCAGTACTTC	CASSQPSGVETQYF
.	TRBJ2-5	.	TRBV21-1	TGTGCCAGCAGCCCAAGAGGGTCGGGGATCCAAGAGACCCAGTACTTC	CASSPRGSGIQETQYF
.	TRBJ1-5	TRBD1	TRBV6-1	TGTGCCAGCAGTGAGGACAGGGGGGGTCAGCCCCAGCATTTT	CASSEDRGGQPQHF
.	TRBJ2-5	.	TRBV7-2	TGTGCCAGCAGCTTAGAGGAAAATGGGGGGGAGACCCAGTACTTC	CASSLEENGGETQYF
few	TRBJ2-3	.	TRBV6-1	TGTGCCAGCAGTGAAGGCGTGGCGAGCACAGATACGCAGTATTTT	CASSEGVASTDTQYF
.	TRBJ2-5	TRBD1	TRBV2	TGTGCCAGCAGTGAAGCGCTTGGGACAGGGGAGACCCAGTACTTC	CASSEALGTGETQYF
.	TRBJ2-7	TRBD1	TRBV5-1	TGCGCCAGCAGTTCGGAGGGGACAGGCGCTGGCGAGCAGTACTTC	CASSSEGTGAGEQYF
.	TRBJ1-2	.	TRBV15	TGTGCCACCAGCAGAGAGAATACAGGGTATCGCTACCTTCCTAACTATGGCTACACCTTC	CATSRENTGYRYLPNYGYTF
few	TRBJ1-1	.	TRBV29-1	TGCAGCACTGAGGGCGGTGGGTACACTGAAGCTTTCTTT	CSTEGGGYTEAFF
few	TRBJ2-3	.	TRBV5-5	TGTGCCAGCAGCTTGGCGTCAGATACGCAGTATTTT	CASSLASDTQYF
.	TRBJ2-5	.	TRBV2	TGTGCCAGCAGTGACACACAAGAGACCCAGTACTTC	CASSDTQETQYF
once	TRBJ2-5	TRBD1	TRBV10-3	TGTGCCATCAGTGAGCGGGACAGGGGGCAAGAGACCCAGTACTTC	CAISERDRGQETQYF
.	TRBJ1-2	.	TRBV12-2	TGTGCAAGTGAAGGGCTAGGGTATGGCTACACCTTC	CASEGLGYGYTF
.	TRBJ2-2	TRBD1	TRBV30	TGTGCCTGGAGCCCCAGGGGGCGCGGAGTGACCGGGGAGCTGTTTTTT	CAWSPRGRGVTGELFF
.	TRBJ1-4	.	TRBV12-5	TGTGCTAGTGGTTTGGACAGGGTTACTAATGAAAAACTGTTTTTT	CASGLDRVTNEKLFF
.	TRBJ1-5	.	TRBV5-8	TGTGCCAGCAGCTTGGGGACCGACTCAAGCAATCAGCCCCAGCATTTT	CASSLGTDSSNQPQHF
.	TRBJ2-7	.	TRBV4-1	TGCGCCAGCAGCCAAGAGGGCCCCTCAGGTCAGCAGTACTTC	CASSQEGPSGQQYF
.	TRBJ1-1	.	TRBV5-4	TGTGCCAGCAGCTTGGATAGAGGGAACACTGAAGCTTTCTTT	CASSLDRGNTEAFF